Listed here are 21 T cell receptor beta chains from one sample, sequenced in a study of blood T cells in healthy people across ages. Primed by a sample-barcoded 5' primer and a J-beta primer mix, a second PCR proceeded for about 6 to 11 cycles. TCRdb re-called the 5' RACE reads with MiXCR, one entry per CDR3 protein. The profile shows about 560,000 distinct CDR3 sequences, roughly a quarter of them singletons. These sequences were also reported in another study, on T cells of mothers and their children.

Sequenced input: blood. Receptors originate from a boy aged 2-15 years in good health.

The rearrangement links TRBV20-1 to TRBJ2-7; D call uncertain. The germline CDR1 and CDR2 sequences are DFQATT and SNEGSKA (reference sequence). The CDR3 is 17 amino acids. The V and J ends lost 3 bases and 0 bases respectively, with 21 bases between them. The CDR3 region is CSARSSIDQLLSYEQYF. CDR3 DNA sequence: TGCAGTGCTAGGTCGTCAATCGATCAGCTCCTCTCCTACGAGCAGTACTTC.

This clonotype has just a few counts. The chain has TRBV12-3 or TRBV12-4 and TRBJ2-2, with 8 positions matching TRBD1. There are 15 residues in the CDR3. Trimming cost V 5 bases and J 6 bases; bases outside gene matches: 8. CDR3 in amino acids: CASSQQGAGSGELFF. The CDR3 bases are TGTGCCAGCAGTCAGCAGGGGGCTGGGTCCGGGGAGCTGTTTTTT.

This clonotype showed up just a few times. V is TRBV5-1 and J is TRBJ2-3; 7 bases agree with TRBD2. V shed 0 bases, J shed 4 bases, and the junction held 5 bases outside the gene matches. Germline assignment: CDR1 SGHRS and CDR2 YFSETQ. The CDR3 spans 15 residues. DNA of the CDR3: TGCGCCAGCAGCTTGGCCGCGGGAGTCCCAGATACGCAGTATTTT. Amino acids: CASSLAAGVPDTQYF.

This chain links TRBV5-1 with TRBJ1-4; TRBD1 might be the D (5 bases). Trimming pared 2 bases from V and 8 bases from J, leaving 13 bases between. The length of the CDR3 is 14 residues. Germline assignment: CDR1 SGHRS and CDR2 YFSETQ. This chain's CDR3 is CASSLSQGDEKLFF. The CDR3 DNA reads as TGCGCCAGCAGCTTATCCCAGGGAGACGAAAAACTGTTTTTT. The whole variable domain, filled in from reference TRBV5-1 and TRBJ1-4, reads KAGVTQTPRYLIKTRGQQVTLSCSPISGHRSVSWYQQTPGQGLQFLFEYFSETQRNKGNFPGRFSGRQFSNSRSEMNVSTLELGDSALYLCASSLSQGDEKLFFGSGTQLSVL.

The rearrangement links TRBV24-1 to TRBJ2-5; D is unclear. CDR1 and CDR2 (germline): KGHDR, SFDVKD. This CDR3 contains 16 residues. V lost 3 bases, J lost 5 bases, and 18 bases lay in between. The CDR3: CATSDRGRVGWETQYF. Written as DNA, the CDR3 is TGTGCCACCAGTGATAGAGGACGGGTAGGGTGGGAGACCCAGTACTTC.

The chain links TRBV6-1 to TRBJ2-5; 9 bases match TRBD2. The CDR3 runs 15 residues. The J segment lost 4 bases and the V segment lost 2 bases, leaving 5 bases of the junction unmatched. Per the germline V gene, CDR1 is MNHNS and CDR2 is SASEGT. The DNA of the CDR3 is TGTGCCAGCAGTGAACGAGCGGGAGGTTTAGAGACCCAGTACTTC. Translation gives CASSERAGGLETQYF.

This clonotype has only a few counts. The chain carries TRBV29-1 and TRBJ1-1; D is undetermined. The CDR3 has 13 amino acids. Per the germline V gene, CDR1 is SQVTM and CDR2 is ANQGSEA. The V end was cut by 6 bases, the J end by 1 base, with 12 bases between. The CDR3 nucleotides read TGCAGCGTCGGGATCTTGAGGAACACTGAAGCTTTCTTT. Translating it yields CSVGILRNTEAFF.

This clonotype was detected only a few times. The chain is built from TRBV20-1 and TRBJ1-2, with D unresolved. Germline loops: CDR1 DFQATT, CDR2 SNEGSKA (reference sequence). The CDR3 covers 13 residues. Trimming cost V 5 bases and J 2 bases, with 12 bases left between them. The DNA for the CDR3 is TGCAGTGCTCCAAAGACTGAGAACTATGGCTACACCTTC. This codes for CSAPKTENYGYTF.

The rearrangement uses TRBV6-1 and TRBJ2-5; D remains unclear. Germline CDR1 is MNHNS and CDR2 is SASEGT. The CDR3 runs to 15 residues. V was trimmed by 3 bases and J by 5 bases, leaving 16 bases between them. CDR3 DNA sequence: TGTGCCAGCAGTGACCGCCGTAACAGCAAGGAGACCCAGTACTTC. It translates to CASSDRRNSKETQYF.

The chain employs TRBV2 and TRBJ2-6; 7 bases are shared with TRBD1. J lost 2 bases, V lost 4 bases, and 5 bases had no gene match. Germline CDR1 is SNHLY and CDR2 is FYNNEI. This CDR3 spans 16 amino acids. CDR3 DNA sequence: TGTGCCAGCAGTGCCGACAGGGCTACTGGGGCCAACGTCCTGACTTTC. Residues: CASSADRATGANVLTF.

This clonotype was recorded a few times. V usage is TRBV12-3 or TRBV12-4 and J usage is TRBJ2-1, with TRBD2 matching 12 bases. The CDR3 loop spans 18 amino acids. Trimming took 5 bases from V and 6 from J; bases not matched to a gene: 14. The CDR3 region is CASSLGLAGIAPGNEQFF. In DNA, the CDR3 is TGTGCCAGCAGTCTCGGACTAGCGGGGATCGCTCCGGGCAATGAGCAGTTCTTC.

This clonotype showed up just a few times. The chain couples TRBV20-1 to TRBJ2-1; D call uncertain. Per the germline V gene, CDR1 is DFQATT and CDR2 is SNEGSKA (reference sequence). This CDR3 region has 17 residues. Trimming stripped 1 base from V and 0 bases from J, with 16 bases between. The CDR3 sequence: CSARVPLTSSSYNEQFF. CDR3 sequence (DNA): TGCAGTGCTAGAGTTCCGTTGACTTCTAGCTCCTACAATGAGCAGTTCTTC.

V usage is TRBV29-1 and J usage is TRBJ2-1; the D gene could be TRBD1 or TRBD2 (5 bases each). The CDR3 extends over 12 amino acids. The V end lost 6 bases, the J end lost 8 bases, and 14 bases lay between the germline ends. Germline assignment: CDR1 SQVTM and CDR2 ANQGSEA. The CDR3 DNA reads TGCAGCGTGGGACCCTTGTCCGATGAGCAGTTCTTC. This gives the protein CSVGPLSDEQFF.

This chain links TRBV7-2 with TRBJ1-6; D is unclear. Trimming pared 0 bases from V and 8 bases from J, leaving 11 bases between. From germline, CDR1 is SGHTA and CDR2 FQGNSA. The CDR3 has 15 amino acids. CDR3 in amino acids: CASSLASRSYSPLHF. CDR3 nucleotide sequence: TGTGCCAGCAGCTTAGCGAGCAGGTCCTATTCACCCCTCCACTTT.

This chain connects TRBV3-1 to TRBJ2-3; D remains ambiguous. Germline CDR1 is LGHDT and CDR2 is YNNKEL (reference sequence). V dropped 1 base and J dropped 2 bases, with 10 bases sitting between them. CDR3 length: 15 amino acids. The CDR3 loop reads CASSQGSGHTDTQYF. Written as DNA, the CDR3 is TGTGCCAGCAGCCAAGGGTCGGGCCACACAGATACGCAGTATTTT.

The chain has TRBV3-1 and TRBJ1-6; TRBD1 is a possible D gene (5 bases). The CDR3 loop spans 17 amino acids. Germline V gene sequence: CDR1 LGHDT, CDR2 YNNKEL (reference sequence). Trimming stripped 5 bases from V and 3 bases from J, with 17 bases between. CDR3 DNA: TGTGCCAGCAGCTTTTCAGGGACTCCCGGCTATAATTCACCCCTCCACTTT. Translation gives CASSFSGTPGYNSPLHF.

This clonotype was seen a few times. The rearrangement links TRBV6-2 or TRBV6-3 to TRBJ2-5; the D gene is possibly TRBD1 (5 bases). Between the trimmed V and J ends, which lost 6 bases and 3 bases, there was a span of 11 bases. The CDR3 extends over 13 amino acids. Germline lookup yields CDR1 MNHEY and CDR2 SVGEGT. The CDR3 DNA reads TGTGCCAGCAGCCGCCCAGGGAAAGAGACCCAGTACTTC. Translating gives CASSRPGKETQYF.

This clonotype came up a few times. This chain links TRBV29-1 with TRBJ2-1; possibly TRBD2 for D (5 bases). Germline V gives CDR1 SQVTM, CDR2 ANQGSEA. The CDR3 loop spans 13 amino acids. V was pared by 4 bases and J by 2 bases, with 9 bases between. The CDR3 bases are TGCAGCGTTGTGGGGAGAGCCTACAATGAGCAGTTCTTC. Translation: CSVVGRAYNEQFF.

The chain joins TRBV24-1 to TRBJ2-7, with D tentatively TRBD1 or TRBD2 (6 bases each). This CDR3 region has 17 residues. The germline V and J ends were trimmed by 0 bases and 2 bases, with 16 bases remaining between them. CDR1 and CDR2 (germline): KGHDR, SFDVKD. The DNA for the CDR3 is TGTGCCACCAGTGATTTGCGTTTTGAAGGGGGGACCTACGAGCAGTACTTC. This sequence encodes CATSDLRFEGGTYEQYF.

The gene calls are TRBV2 and TRBJ1-1; D is ambiguous. In germline, CDR1 is SNHLY, CDR2 FYNNEI. Trimming stripped 4 bases from V and 7 bases from J, with 10 bases between. The CDR3 loop spans 12 amino acids. The CDR3 nucleotides read TGTGCCAGCAGTGGGGGTGGAGGTGAAGCTTTCTTT. Translating gives CASSGGGGEAFF.

This clonotype was recorded at least ten times. This chain connects TRBV12-3 or TRBV12-4 to TRBJ2-5; D is possibly TRBD2 (5 bases). CDR3 size: 14 residues. Between the trimmed V and J ends, which lost 7 bases and 4 bases, there was a span of 16 bases. The CDR3 loop reads CASTQDAGGETQYF. The CDR3 coding sequence is TGTGCCAGCACCCAGGACGCAGGAGGAGAGACCCAGTACTTC.